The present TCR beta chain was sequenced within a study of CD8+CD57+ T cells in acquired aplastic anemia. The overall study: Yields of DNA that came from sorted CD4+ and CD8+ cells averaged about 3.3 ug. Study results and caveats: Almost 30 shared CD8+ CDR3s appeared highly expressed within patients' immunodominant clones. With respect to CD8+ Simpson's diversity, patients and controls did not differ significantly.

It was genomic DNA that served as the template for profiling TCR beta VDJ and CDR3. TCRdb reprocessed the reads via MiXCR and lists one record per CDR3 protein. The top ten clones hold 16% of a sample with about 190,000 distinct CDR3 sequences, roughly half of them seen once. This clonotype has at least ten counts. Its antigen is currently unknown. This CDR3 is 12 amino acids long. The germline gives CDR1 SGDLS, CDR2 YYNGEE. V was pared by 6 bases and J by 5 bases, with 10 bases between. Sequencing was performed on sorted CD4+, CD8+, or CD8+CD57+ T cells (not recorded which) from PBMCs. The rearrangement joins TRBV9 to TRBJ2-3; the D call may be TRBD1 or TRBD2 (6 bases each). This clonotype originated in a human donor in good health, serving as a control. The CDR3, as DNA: TGTGCCAGCAAAGGGGGAGGAGATACGCAGTATTTT. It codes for CASKGGGDTQYF.